This T cell receptor beta chain is drawn from a study of patients and donors after allogeneic stem cell transplantation. CDR1 is MNHNS, CDR2 SASEGT, per germline. The CDR3 sequence is 16 residues long. V was trimmed by 7 bases and J by 1 base, leaving 19 bases between them. TCRdb re-analysed the RT-PCR reads in MiXCR, keeping a single row per CDR3 protein. The table has hundreds of thousands of distinct CDR3 sequences, roughly 17% seen once. This clonotype appeared a single time. The rearrangement links TRBV6-1 to TRBJ1-2, with D possibly TRBD1 on 6 matching bases. Sequenced: blood, either unsorted or a sorted T cell fraction (not recorded which). This clonotype was sampled from a human donor who was either an allogeneic HSCT recipient or a stem cell or donor lymphocyte infusion donor (not recorded which). It is not recorded whose cells these are; they may come from a transplant donor. The CDR3 spells CASTKRTEQFNYGYTF. In DNA form, the CDR3 reads TGTGCCAGCACCAAGAGGACAGAGCAATTTAACTATGGCTACACCTTC.